This is a list of T cell receptor beta chains from one sample in a study of human T cells and chemical hapten exposure. Using its own MiXCR run on the RACE reads, TCRdb lists one record per CDR3 protein. The sample gives 300,000 to 400,000 distinct CDR3 sequences, 6% to 8.5% of which show up once; 7.5% to 8.5% is in the top ten. The sequenced sample was whole blood, obtained in connection with sensitization to the hapten diphenylcyclopropenone (DPC). These receptors were obtained from a woman under 30 with alopecia areata. Some clones in this sample may be carry-over from other donors' samples. Both conserved end residues are part of each CDR3. A D gene is named only where the DNA matches it firmly. The size of a clone is reported for some rows only, either as once, few or many, or as a class for expanded clones.

d_call | j_call | clone_size | cdr3_length | v_call | cdr3_aa | cdr3_nt
TRBD2 | TRBJ2-1 | few | 13 | TRBV28 | CASRKTSGGEQFF | TGTGCCAGCAGGAAGACTAGCGGGGGTGAGCAGTTCTTC
. | TRBJ1-5 | once | 16 | TRBV2 | CASSEEGVWGIDTQHF | TGTGCCAGCAGCGAGGAAGGCGTCTGGGGGATAGATACGCAGCATTTT
. | TRBJ2-3 | many | 14 | TRBV4-2 | CASKKRVSTDTQYF | TGTGCCAGCAAGAAAAGGGTCAGCACAGATACGCAGTATTTT
. | TRBJ1-4 | . | 14 | TRBV5-6 | CASSPSWDNEKLFF | TGTGCCAGCAGCCCCTCGTGGGACAACGAAAAACTGTTTTTT
TRBD1 | TRBJ1-1 | . | 12 | TRBV25-1 | CASSVRQGKAFF | TGTGCCAGCAGTGTAAGACAGGGCAAAGCTTTCTTT
. | TRBJ1-1 | . | 14 | TRBV7-9 | CASSLTPEGTEAFF | TGTGCCAGCAGCTTAACACCTGAGGGCACTGAAGCTTTCTTT
. | TRBJ2-1 | . | 14 | TRBV7-2 | CASSSGSAHNEQFF | TGTGCCAGCAGCTCAGGGAGCGCCCACAATGAGCAGTTCTTC
TRBD2 | TRBJ2-7 | few | 16 | TRBV20-1 | CSARTSGGEGSYEQYF | TGCAGTGCCCGGACTAGCGGGGGAGAGGGCTCCTACGAGCAGTACTTC
. | TRBJ2-1 | few | 15 | TRBV18 | CASSPYGEPIHEQFF | TGTGCCAGCTCACCTTACGGGGAGCCGATCCATGAGCAGTTCTTC
. | TRBJ2-3 | . | 14 | TRBV3-1 | CASSQIVGTDTQYF | TGTGCCAGCAGCCAAATTGTGGGCACAGATACGCAGTATTTT
. | TRBJ2-7 | many | 14 | TRBV15 | CATSREGGGVEQYF | TGTGCCACCAGCAGAGAAGGGGGCGGGGTGGAGCAGTACTTC
TRBD2 | TRBJ2-3 | . | 17 | TRBV6-5 | CASSGLAGGPGTDTQYF | TGTGCCAGCAGTGGACTAGCGGGGGGGCCTGGGACAGATACGCAGTATTTT
. | TRBJ1-1 | . | 17 | TRBV5-4 | CASSLDGRARLSGEAFF | TGTGCCAGCAGCTTGGACGGGAGGGCGCGACTATCCGGTGAAGCTTTCTTT
. | TRBJ2-6 | . | 15 | TRBV7-8 | CASSLPGVGANVLTF | TGTGCCAGCAGCTTACCAGGGGTCGGGGCCAACGTCCTGACTTTC
. | TRBJ2-1 | . | 14 | TRBV6-1 | CASRSATGTVEQFF | TGTGCCAGCAGATCGGCGACAGGGACTGTTGAGCAGTTCTTC
. | TRBJ1-2 | few | 15 | TRBV5-1 | CASSWQGSQDYGYTF | TGCGCCAGCAGCTGGCAGGGGTCGCAGGACTATGGCTACACCTTC
TRBD2 | TRBJ2-3 | few | 15 | TRBV15 | CATSETSGGADTQYF | TGTGCCACCAGTGAGACCAGCGGGGGGGCGGATACGCAGTATTTT
. | TRBJ2-7 | . | 14 | TRBV4-2 | CASSQRADLYEQYF | TGTGCCAGCAGCCAGAGGGCCGATCTCTACGAGCAGTACTTC
TRBD2 | TRBJ2-3 | few | 14 | TRBV11-2 | CASSSGTSGFSQYF | TGTGCCAGCAGTTCTGGGACTAGCGGGTTTTCGCAGTATTTT
. | TRBJ1-2 | . | 18 | TRBV28 | CASSLFPTRQTHNYGYTF | TGTGCCAGCAGTTTATTTCCTACACGACAGACCCATAACTATGGCTACACCTTC
. | TRBJ2-7 | few | 13 | TRBV29-1 | CSVATRQSYEQYF | TGCAGCGTTGCAACTAGGCAGTCCTACGAGCAGTACTTC
. | TRBJ2-3 | few | 14 | TRBV6-5 | CASSSTFYHHTQYF | TGTGCCAGCAGTTCGACCTTTTACCACCATACGCAGTATTTT
. | TRBJ1-6 | . | 18 | TRBV4-2 | CASSQDPVENKNNSPLHF | TGTGCCAGCAGCCAAGATCCGGTTGAGAATAAAAATAATTCACCCCTCCACTTT
. | TRBJ2-3 | many | 18 | TRBV6-1 | CASSVSSLGAHSTDTQYF | TGTGCCAGCAGCGTTAGTTCGCTGGGGGCGCATAGCACAGATACGCAGTATTTT
. | TRBJ2-2 | . | 14 | TRBV7-8 | CASSLGETTGELFF | TGTGCCAGCAGCTTAGGAGAGACCACCGGGGAGCTGTTTTTT
TRBD2 | TRBJ2-7 | few | 15 | TRBV3-1 | CASSPWGGGSYEQYF | TGTGCCAGCAGCCCCTGGGGCGGGGGCTCCTACGAGCAGTACTTC
TRBD1 | TRBJ1-1 | few | 12 | TRBV7-2 | CASSPGGLHAFF | TGTGCCAGCAGCCCAGGGGGGCTCCACGCTTTCTTT
TRBD2 | TRBJ2-3 | few | 15 | TRBV20-1 | CSALTGTSGVDTQYF | TGCAGTGCACTGACCGGGACTAGCGGGGTAGATACGCAGTATTTT
TRBD2 | TRBJ2-1 | many | 14 | TRBV12-3/TRBV12-4 | CASIPWGGRNEQFF | TGTGCCAGCATCCCCTGGGGAGGGAGGAATGAGCAGTTCTTC
TRBD2 | TRBJ2-1 | few | 15 | TRBV20-1 | CSAFTSGGAHNEQFF | TGCAGTGCTTTTACTAGCGGGGGGGCCCACAATGAGCAGTTCTTC
. | TRBJ1-2 | . | 11 | TRBV7-3 | CASSSSANLTF | TGTGCCAGCAGCTCGTCTGCTAACCTCACCTTC
. | TRBJ2-5 | . | 12 | TRBV6-5 | CALGRTQETQYF | TGCGCCCTGGGCCGGACACAAGAGACCCAGTACTTC
. | TRBJ2-4 | few | 14 | TRBV6-5 | CASSRAIAKNIQYF | TGTGCCAGCAGTCGGGCGATAGCCAAAAACATTCAGTACTTC
TRBD1 | TRBJ2-1 | few | 16 | TRBV7-2 | CASSSAWGTGKREQFF | TGTGCCAGCAGCTCGGCTTGGGGGACAGGGAAGCGGGAGCAGTTCTTC
. | TRBJ2-1 | many | 14 | TRBV29-1 | CSAQGGSSYNEQFF | TGCAGCGCCCAAGGGGGTAGCTCCTACAATGAGCAGTTCTTC
TRBD2 | TRBJ2-1 | many | 13 | TRBV6-5 | CAAGGAGYNEQFF | TGTGCCGCCGGGGGGGCCGGATACAATGAGCAGTTCTTC
TRBD1 | TRBJ1-1 | many | 16 | TRBV28 | CASSPISGPGGTEAFF | TGTGCCAGCAGTCCTATATCAGGTCCAGGGGGGACTGAAGCTTTCTTT
. | TRBJ2-5 | . | 11 | TRBV29-1 | CSVEVLKGRHF | TGCAGCGTTGAAGTACTCAAGGGCCGGCACTTC
. | TRBJ1-1 | few | 13 | TRBV20-1 | CSASPTGNTEAFF | TGCAGTGCCTCACCGACAGGAAACACTGAAGCTTTCTTT
. | TRBJ2-5 | many | 17 | TRBV4-3 | CASSQGTTGRPEETQYF | TGCGCCAGCAGCCAGGGAACCACAGGGCGCCCAGAAGAGACCCAGTACTTC
. | TRBJ1-6 | . | 18 | TRBV7-9 | CASSRRDTLSSYNSPLHF | TGTGCCAGCAGCCGCCGGGATACCCTAAGCTCCTATAATTCACCCCTCCACTTT
. | TRBJ2-5 | many | 15 | TRBV10-3 | CAISEPGTSQETQYF | TGTGCCATCAGTGAGCCTGGGACATCCCAAGAGACCCAGTACTTC
. | TRBJ2-2 | once | 16 | TRBV7-2 | CASRPPRGTETGELFF | TGTGCCAGCAGGCCCCCGCGGGGAACTGAAACCGGGGAGCTGTTTTTT
. | TRBJ2-3 | many | 14 | TRBV20-1 | CSASRQIITDTQYF | TGCAGTGCTAGCCGACAAATTATCACAGATACGCAGTATTTT
. | TRBJ2-1 | . | 13 | TRBV6-6 | CASSYRSVNEQFF | TGTGCCAGCAGTTATCGTAGTGTGAATGAGCAGTTCTTC
TRBD2 | TRBJ2-5 | few | 15 | TRBV7-8 | CASSSGLAGGKTQYF | TGTGCCAGCAGCTCGGGACTAGCGGGGGGTAAGACCCAGTACTTC
. | TRBJ1-6 | . | 12 | TRBV6-5 | CASSSRTDGLHF | TGTGCCAGCAGTTCCAGGACTGATGGGCTCCACTTT
. | TRBJ1-1 | many | 16 | TRBV6-5 | CASSYSRGPLNTEAFF | TGTGCCAGCAGTTACTCGAGGGGACCTCTGAACACTGAAGCTTTCTTT
. | TRBJ1-2 | few | 11 | TRBV29-1 | CSVDYSYGYTF | TGCAGCGTTGACTACAGCTATGGCTACACCTTC
. | TRBJ2-5 | . | 14 | TRBV2 | CASSSNSARETQYF | TGTGCCAGCAGTTCGAACTCGGCCCGGGAGACCCAGTACTTC
. | TRBJ2-2 | . | 15 | TRBV4-2 | CASSQGQGTTGELFF | TGTGCCAGCAGCCAAGGTCAGGGAACCACCGGGGAGCTGTTTTTT
. | TRBJ1-4 | . | 13 | TRBV5-6 | CASSVGVNEKLFF | TGTGCCAGCAGCGTTGGAGTCAATGAAAAACTGTTTTTT
. | TRBJ1-2 | few | 13 | TRBV7-2 | CASSPLDSYGYTF | TGTGCCAGCAGCCCCCTCGACAGCTATGGCTACACCTTC